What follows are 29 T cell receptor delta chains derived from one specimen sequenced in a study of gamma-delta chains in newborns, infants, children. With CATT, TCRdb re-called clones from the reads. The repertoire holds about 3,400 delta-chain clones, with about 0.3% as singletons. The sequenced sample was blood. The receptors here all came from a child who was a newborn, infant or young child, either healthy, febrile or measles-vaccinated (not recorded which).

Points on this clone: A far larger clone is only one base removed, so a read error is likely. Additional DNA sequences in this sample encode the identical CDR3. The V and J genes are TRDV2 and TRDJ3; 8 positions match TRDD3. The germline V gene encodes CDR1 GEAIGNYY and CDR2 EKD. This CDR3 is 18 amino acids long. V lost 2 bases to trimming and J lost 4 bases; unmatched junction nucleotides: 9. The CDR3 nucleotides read TGTGCCTGTGACATACTGGGGGCTACCTCATGGGACACCCGACAGATGTTTTTC. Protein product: CACDILGATSWDTRQMFF.

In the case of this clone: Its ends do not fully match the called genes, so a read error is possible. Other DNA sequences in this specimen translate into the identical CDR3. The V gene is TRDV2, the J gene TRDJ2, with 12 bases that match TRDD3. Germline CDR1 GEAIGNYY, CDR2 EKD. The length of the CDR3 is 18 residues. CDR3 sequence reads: CACDTGLGTGGYLAQLFF. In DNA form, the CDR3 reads TGTGCCTGTGACACTGGGTTGGGGACTGGGGGATACCTAGCACAACTCTTCTTC.

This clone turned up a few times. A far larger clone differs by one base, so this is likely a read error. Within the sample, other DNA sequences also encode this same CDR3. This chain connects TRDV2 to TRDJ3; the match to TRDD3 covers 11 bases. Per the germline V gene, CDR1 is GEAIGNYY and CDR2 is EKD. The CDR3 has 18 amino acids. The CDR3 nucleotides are TGTGCCTGTGACATACTGGGGGATAGCTCCTGGGACACACGACAGATGTTTTTC. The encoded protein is CACDILGDSSWDTRQMFF.

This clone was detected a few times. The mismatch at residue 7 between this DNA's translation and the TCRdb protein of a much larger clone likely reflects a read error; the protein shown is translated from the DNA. The CDR3 sequence: CACDTVVGAVSWDTRQMFF. CDR3 sequence (DNA): TGTGCCTGTGACACCGTTGTGGGGGCCGTCTCCTGGGACACCCGACAGATGTTTTTC. The chain is built from TRDV2 and TRDJ3, with a tentative D call TRDD3 (6 bases). Germline V gene lookup returns CDR1 GEAIGNYY and CDR2 EKD. The CDR3 is 19 residues long. V lost 0 bases and J 0 bases, leaving 14 bases between the germline ends.

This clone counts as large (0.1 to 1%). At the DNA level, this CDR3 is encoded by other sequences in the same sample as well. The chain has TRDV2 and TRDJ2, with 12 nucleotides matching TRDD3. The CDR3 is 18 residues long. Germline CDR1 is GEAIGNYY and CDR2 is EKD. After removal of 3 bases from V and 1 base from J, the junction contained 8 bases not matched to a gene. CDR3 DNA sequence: TGTGCCTGTGACCCTCTACTGGGGGATACCTTTTTGACAGCACAACTCTTCTTT. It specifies CACDPLLGDTFLTAQLFF.

CDR3 nucleotides: TGTGCCTGTGATCCCGTACTGGGGGATACTTTGACAGCACAACTCTTCTTT. It yields the protein CACDPVLGDTLTAQLFF. V gene TRDV2 combines with J gene TRDJ2; 11 positions agree with TRDD3. V dropped 4 bases and J dropped 0; count of bases not matched to a gene: 6. Germline CDR1 GEAIGNYY, CDR2 EKD. The CDR3 spans 17 residues.

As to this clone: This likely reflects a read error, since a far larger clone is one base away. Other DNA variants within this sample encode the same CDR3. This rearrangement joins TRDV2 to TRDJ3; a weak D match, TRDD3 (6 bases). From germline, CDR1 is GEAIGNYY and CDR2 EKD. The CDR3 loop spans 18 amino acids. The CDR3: CACDTVGGSSWDTRQMFF. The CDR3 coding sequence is TGTGCTTGTGACACCGTGGGGGGAAGCTCCTGGGACACCCGACAGATGTTTTTC.

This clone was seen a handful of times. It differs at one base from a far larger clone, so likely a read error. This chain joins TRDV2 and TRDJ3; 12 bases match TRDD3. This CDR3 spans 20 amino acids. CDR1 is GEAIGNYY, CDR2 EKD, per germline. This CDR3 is CACDTYWGILSSWDTRQTFF. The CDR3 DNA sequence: TGTGCCTGTGACACCTACTGGGGGATACTTAGCTCCTGGGACACCCGACAGACGTTTTTC.

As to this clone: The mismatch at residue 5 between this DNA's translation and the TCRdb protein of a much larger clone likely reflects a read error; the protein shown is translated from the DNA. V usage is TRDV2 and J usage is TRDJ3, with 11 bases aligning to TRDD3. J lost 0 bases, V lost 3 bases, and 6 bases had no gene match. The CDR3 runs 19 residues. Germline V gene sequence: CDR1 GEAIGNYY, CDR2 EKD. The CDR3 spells CACDAVLGDSSWDTRQMFF. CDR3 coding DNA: TGTGCCTGTGACGCCGTACTGGGGGATAGCTCCTGGGACACCCGACAGATGTTTTTC.

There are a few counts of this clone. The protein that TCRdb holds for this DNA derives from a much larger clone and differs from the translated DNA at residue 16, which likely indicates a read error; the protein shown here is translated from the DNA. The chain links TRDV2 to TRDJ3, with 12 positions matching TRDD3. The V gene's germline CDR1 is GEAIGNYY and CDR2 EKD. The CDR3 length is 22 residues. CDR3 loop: CACDTVGLGDTLNPWETRQMFF. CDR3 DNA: TGTGCCTGTGACACCGTAGGACTGGGGGATACCCTCAACCCCTGGGAAACCCGACAGATGTTTTTC.

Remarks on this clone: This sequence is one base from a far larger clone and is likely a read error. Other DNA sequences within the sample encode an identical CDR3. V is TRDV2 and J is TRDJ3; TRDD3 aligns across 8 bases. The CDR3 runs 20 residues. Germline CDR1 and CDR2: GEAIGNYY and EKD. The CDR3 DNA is TGTGCCTGTGACACCGTACTGGGGGGCGATAGCTCCTGGGACACCCGACAGATGTTCTTC. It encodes CACDTVLGGDSSWDTRQMFF.

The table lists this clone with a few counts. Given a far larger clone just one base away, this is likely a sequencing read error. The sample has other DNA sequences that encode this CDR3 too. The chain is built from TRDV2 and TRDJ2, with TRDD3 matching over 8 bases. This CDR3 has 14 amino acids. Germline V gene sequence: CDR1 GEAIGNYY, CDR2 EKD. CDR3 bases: TGTGCCTGTGACGCCGTCTGGGGGACAGCACAACTTTTCTTT. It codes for CACDAVWGTAQLFF.

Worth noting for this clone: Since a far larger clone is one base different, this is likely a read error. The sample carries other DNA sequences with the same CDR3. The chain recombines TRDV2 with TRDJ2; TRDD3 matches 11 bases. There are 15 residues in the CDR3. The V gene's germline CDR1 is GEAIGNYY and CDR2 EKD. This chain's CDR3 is CACDPLGDRTAQLFF. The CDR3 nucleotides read TGCGCCTGTGACCCACTGGGGGATAGGACAGCACAACTCTTCTTT.

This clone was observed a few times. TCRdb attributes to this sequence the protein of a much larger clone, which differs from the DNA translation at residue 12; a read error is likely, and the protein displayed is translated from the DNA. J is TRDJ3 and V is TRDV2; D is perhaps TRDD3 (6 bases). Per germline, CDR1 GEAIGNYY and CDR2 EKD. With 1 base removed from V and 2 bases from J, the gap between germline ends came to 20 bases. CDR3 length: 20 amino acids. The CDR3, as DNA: TGTGCCTGTGACACGAAACCCTTGGATACTAGCCCCTGGGACACCCGACAGATGTTTTTC. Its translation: CACDTKPLDTSPWDTRQMFF.

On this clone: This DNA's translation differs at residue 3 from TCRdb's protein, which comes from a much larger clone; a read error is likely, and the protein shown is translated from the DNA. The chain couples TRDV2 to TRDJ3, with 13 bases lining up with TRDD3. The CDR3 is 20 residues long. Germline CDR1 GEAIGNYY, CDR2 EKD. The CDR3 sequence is CAYDRVLGDTSSWDTRQMFF. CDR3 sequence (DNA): TGTGCCTATGACCGAGTACTGGGGGATACGAGCTCCTGGGACACCCGACAGATGTTTTTC.

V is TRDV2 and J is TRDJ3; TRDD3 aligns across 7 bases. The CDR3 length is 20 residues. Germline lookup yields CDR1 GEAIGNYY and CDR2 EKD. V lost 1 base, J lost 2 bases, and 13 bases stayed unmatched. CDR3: CACDTKPLDTGTWDTRQMFF. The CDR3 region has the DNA TGTGCCTGTGACACGAAACCCTTGGATACGGGTACCTGGGACACCCGACAGATGTTTTTC.

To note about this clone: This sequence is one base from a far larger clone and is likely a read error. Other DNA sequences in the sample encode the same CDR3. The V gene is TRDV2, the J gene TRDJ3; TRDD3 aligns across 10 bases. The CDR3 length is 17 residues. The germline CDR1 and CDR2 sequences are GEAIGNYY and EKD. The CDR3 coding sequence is TGTGCCTGTGACACTGGGGGATACTCCTGGGACACCCGGCAGATGTTTTTC. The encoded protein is CACDTGGYSWDTRQMFF.

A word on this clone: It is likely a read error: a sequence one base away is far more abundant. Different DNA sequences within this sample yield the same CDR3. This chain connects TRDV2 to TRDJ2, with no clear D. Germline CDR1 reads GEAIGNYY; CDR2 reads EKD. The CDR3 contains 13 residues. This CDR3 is CACDTDLTAQLFF. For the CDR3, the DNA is TGTGCCTGTGACACGGATTTGACGGCACAACTCTTCTTT.

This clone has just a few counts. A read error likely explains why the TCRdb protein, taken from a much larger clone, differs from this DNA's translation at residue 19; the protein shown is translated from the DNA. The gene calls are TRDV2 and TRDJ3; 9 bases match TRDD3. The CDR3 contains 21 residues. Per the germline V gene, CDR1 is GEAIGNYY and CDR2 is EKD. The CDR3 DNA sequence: TGTGCCTGTGACGCCGAGTCTTTACTGGGGGAGAGCTCCTGGGACACCCGACAGACGTTTTTC. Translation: CACDAESLLGESSWDTRQTFF.

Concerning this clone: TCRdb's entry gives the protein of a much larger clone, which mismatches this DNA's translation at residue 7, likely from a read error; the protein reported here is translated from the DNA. CDR3 in amino acids: CACDTVQPDPSLALTAQLFF. The DNA for the CDR3 is TGTGCCTGTGACACGGTCCAGCCGGATCCCTCTTTGGCTTTGACAGCACAACTCTTCTTT. The rearrangement joins TRDV2 to TRDJ2; D unclear. This CDR3 spans 20 amino acids. The ends were cut back, 1 base at V and 0 bases at J, with 23 bases in the middle. CDR1 and CDR2 (germline): GEAIGNYY, EKD.

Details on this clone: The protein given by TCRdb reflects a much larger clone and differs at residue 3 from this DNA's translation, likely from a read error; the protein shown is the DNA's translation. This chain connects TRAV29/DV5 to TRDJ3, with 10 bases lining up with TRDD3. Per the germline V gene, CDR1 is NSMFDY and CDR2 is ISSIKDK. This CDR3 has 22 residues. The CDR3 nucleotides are TGTGCAGTAAGCGGGGGTCGACTGGGGGATCTCCTTCGGGCCTGGGACACCCGACAGATGTTTTTC. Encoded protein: CAVSGGRLGDLLRAWDTRQMFF.

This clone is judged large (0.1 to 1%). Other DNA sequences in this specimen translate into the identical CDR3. The CDR3 is CALGEQFSSYGWGYLSDKLIF. In nucleotides, the CDR3 is TGTGCTCTTGGGGAACAATTCTCTTCCTACGGCTGGGGATATCTCTCCGATAAACTCATCTTT. This chain joins TRDV1 and TRDJ1; a possible D gene is TRDD2 (8 bases). From germline, CDR1 is TSWWSYY and CDR2 QGS. CDR3 size: 21 residues. Trimming removed 1 base from V and 3 bases from J, with 30 bases in between.

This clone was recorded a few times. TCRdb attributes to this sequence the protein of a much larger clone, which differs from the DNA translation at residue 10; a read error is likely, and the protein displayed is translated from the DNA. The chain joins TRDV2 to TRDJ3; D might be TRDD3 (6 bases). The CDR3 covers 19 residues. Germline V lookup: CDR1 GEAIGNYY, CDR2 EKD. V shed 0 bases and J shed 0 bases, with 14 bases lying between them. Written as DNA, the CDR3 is TGTGCCTGTGACACCGCGGGGGGACCAGGCTCCTGGGACACCCGACAGATGTTTTTC. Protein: CACDTAGGPGSWDTRQMFF.

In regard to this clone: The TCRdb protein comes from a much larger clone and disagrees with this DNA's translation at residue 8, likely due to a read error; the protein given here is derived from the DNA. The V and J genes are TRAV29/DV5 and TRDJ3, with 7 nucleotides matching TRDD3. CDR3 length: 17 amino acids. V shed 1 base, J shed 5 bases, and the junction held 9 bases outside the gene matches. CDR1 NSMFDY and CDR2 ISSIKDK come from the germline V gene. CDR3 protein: CAASSLGPSRDTRQMFF. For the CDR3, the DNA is TGTGCAGCAAGCTCACTGGGGCCATCCCGGGACACCCGACAGATGTTTTTC.

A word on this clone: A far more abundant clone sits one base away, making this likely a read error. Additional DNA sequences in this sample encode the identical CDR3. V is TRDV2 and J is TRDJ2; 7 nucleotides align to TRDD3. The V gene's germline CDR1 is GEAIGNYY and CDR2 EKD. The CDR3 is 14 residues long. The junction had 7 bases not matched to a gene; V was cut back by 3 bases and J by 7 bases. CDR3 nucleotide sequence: TGTGCCTGTGACCCCTGGGGGGTCGAAGCACAACTCTTCTTT. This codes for CACDPWGVEAQLFF.

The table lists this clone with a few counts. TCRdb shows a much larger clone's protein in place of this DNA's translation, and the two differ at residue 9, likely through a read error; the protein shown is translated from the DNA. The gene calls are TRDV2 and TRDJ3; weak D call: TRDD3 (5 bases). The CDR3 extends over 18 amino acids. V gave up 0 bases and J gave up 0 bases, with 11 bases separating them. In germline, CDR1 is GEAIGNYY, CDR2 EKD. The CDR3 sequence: CACDTAGANSWDTRQMFF. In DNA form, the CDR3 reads TGTGCCTGTGACACCGCGGGGGCCAACTCCTGGGACACCCGACAGATGTTTTTC.

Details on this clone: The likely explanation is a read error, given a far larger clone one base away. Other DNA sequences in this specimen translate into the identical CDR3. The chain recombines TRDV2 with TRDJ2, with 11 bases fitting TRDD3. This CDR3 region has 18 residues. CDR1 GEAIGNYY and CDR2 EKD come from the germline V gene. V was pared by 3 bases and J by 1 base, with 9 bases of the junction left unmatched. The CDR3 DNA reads TGTGCCTGTGACCCTCTGCTGGGGGATACCTTTTTGACAGCACAACTCTTCTTT. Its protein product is CACDPLLGDTFLTAQLFF.

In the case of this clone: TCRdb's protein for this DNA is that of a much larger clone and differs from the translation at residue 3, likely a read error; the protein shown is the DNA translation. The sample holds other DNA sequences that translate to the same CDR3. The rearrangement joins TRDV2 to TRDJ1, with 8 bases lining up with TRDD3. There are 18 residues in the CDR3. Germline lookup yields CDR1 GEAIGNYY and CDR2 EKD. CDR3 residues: CARDAMWKLGAYTDKLIF. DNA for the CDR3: TGTGCCCGTGACGCCATGTGGAAACTGGGGGCTTATACCGATAAACTCATCTTT.

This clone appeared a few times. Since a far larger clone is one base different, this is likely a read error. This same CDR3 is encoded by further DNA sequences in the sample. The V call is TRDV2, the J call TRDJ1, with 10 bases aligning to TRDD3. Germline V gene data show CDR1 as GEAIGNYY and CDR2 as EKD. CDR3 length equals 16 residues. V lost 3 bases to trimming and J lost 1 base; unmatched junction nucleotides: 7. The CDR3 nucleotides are TGTGCCTGTGACGTACTGGGGGATCAATCCACCGATAAACTCATCTTT. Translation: CACDVLGDQSTDKLIF.